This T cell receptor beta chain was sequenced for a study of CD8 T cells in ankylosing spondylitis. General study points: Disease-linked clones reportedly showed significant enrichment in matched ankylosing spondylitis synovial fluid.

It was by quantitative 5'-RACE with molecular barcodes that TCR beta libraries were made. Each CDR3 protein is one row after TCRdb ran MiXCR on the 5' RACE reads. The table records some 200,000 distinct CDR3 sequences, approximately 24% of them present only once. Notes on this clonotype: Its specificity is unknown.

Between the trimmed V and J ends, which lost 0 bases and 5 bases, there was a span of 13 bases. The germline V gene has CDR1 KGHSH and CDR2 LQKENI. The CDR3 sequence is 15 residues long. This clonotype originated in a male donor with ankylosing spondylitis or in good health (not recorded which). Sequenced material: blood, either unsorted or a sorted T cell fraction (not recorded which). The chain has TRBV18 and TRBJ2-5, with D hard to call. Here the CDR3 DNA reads TGTGCCAGCTCACCACCGAGGCAATCCCTCGAGACCCAGTACTTC. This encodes CASSPPRQSLETQYF.